This note documents a single TCR beta chain sequence. The antigen is not known. The same CDR3 can be traced to other DNA sequences in this sample. TCRdb's table, derived via immunoSEQ multiplex PCR, lists solely in-frame clones and lacks some. The sample holds about 96,000 clones, roughly 90% seen once. The sample comes from a study of T cell responses to AZD1222 COVID-19 vaccine. Regarding the study as a whole: Baseline testing showed seropositivity in only six AZD1222 recipients. Donor demographics were predominantly white British with a female majority; clonal diversity may be underestimated.

In germline, CDR1 is SGDLS, CDR2 YYNGEE. The V and J ends lost 3 bases and 0 bases, in that order; junction bases with no gene match: 4. CDR3 length: 15 amino acids. The chain recombines TRBV9 with TRBJ1-1, with 8 bases that match TRBD1. The sample here was peripheral blood, taken on day 0 of AZD1222 vaccination. This clonotype was obtained from an adult in good health. CDR3 sequence reads: CASSEGTGLNTEAFF. The CDR3 DNA follows: TGTGCCAGCAGCGAGGGGACAGGCTTGAACACTGAAGCTTTCTTT.